The entry below describes one T cell receptor beta chain. The target antigen is unknown. Some clones are missing from TCRdb's copy, which holds only in-frame ones; the method was immunoSEQ multiplex PCR. Here the sample spans fewer than 150,000 clones, about 85% being singletons. These data originate in a study of T cell responses to AZD1222 COVID-19 vaccine. General study points: In all cases, repertoires were sampled only after the peak T cell response.

The V gene's germline CDR1 is ENHRY and CDR2 SYGVKD. The trim removed 9 bases at V and 2 bases at J, leaving 7 bases unmatched. The CDR3 covers 13 residues. Here the sequenced sample was peripheral blood, taken on day 0 of AZD1222 vaccination. The rearrangement links TRBV10-3 to TRBJ2-7; 7 bases map to TRBD1. This clonotype was obtained from an adult in good health. The DNA of the CDR3 is TGTGCCATAAAGCGGACAGGACCCTACGAGCAGTACTTC. The encoded protein is CAIKRTGPYEQYF.